This TCR delta chain emerged from a study of gamma-delta chains in newborns, infants, children. From germline, CDR1 is TSWWSYY and CDR2 QGS. This CDR3 has 25 residues. Of note for this clone: A much larger clone differs from this one at a single base, so this may be a read error. Other DNA sequences in this sample translate to the same CDR3.

TCRdb used CATT to re-call clones from the reads. The table has 1,300 to 1,500 delta-chain clones, around 1.1% seen once. The sequenced sample consisted of blood. The gene calls are TRDV1 and TRDJ1, with 11 bases lining up with TRDD3. The sequence was collected from a child in good health. CDR3 residues: CALGEWFTFLRIPGGYSVYTDKLIF. CDR3 DNA sequence: TGTGCTCTTGGGGAATGGTTTACCTTCCTACGGATTCCTGGGGGATACTCCGTCTACACCGACAAACTCATCTTT.